These 25 T cell receptor beta chains came from one sample sequenced in a study of cytomegalovirus exposure and HLA in healthy donors (dated by TCRdb to about 2017). Libraries were constructed by the immunoSEQ multiplex PCR assay. For the multiplex PCR, a mixture combining 60 forward primers for TCR Vbeta segments and 13 reverse primers for TCR Jbeta segments was used. As stored in TCRdb, this immuneACCESS dataset retains in-frame rearrangements with V and J assigned. A fraction of the clones does not appear; measured against another copy, unresolved V genes explain less than half of the discrepancy, and the remainder lacks a known reason. The sample data list some 180,000 clones, and around 77% of these were observed just once. The top ten constitute approximately 3% of the sample. The sequenced sample was PBMCs. The receptor source for this set is a woman aged 30 to 39 in good health and CMV-seronegative.

This rearrangement joins TRBV5-4 to TRBJ2-2, with D perhaps TRBD2 (6 bases). Germline lookup yields CDR1 SGHNT and CDR2 YYREEE (reference sequence). This CDR3 has 13 amino acids. Trimming cost V 7 bases and J 8 bases, with 15 bases left between them. The CDR3 reads CASGGTLDGELFF. The CDR3 coding sequence is TGTGCCAGCGGTGGGACTCTCGATGGGGAGCTGTTTTTT. Full variable domain (rest looked up from reference TRBV5-4 and TRBJ2-2): ETGVTQSPTHLIKTRGQQVTLRCSSQSGHNTVSWYQQALGQGPQFIFQYYREEENGRGNFPPRFSGLQFPNYSSELNVNALELDDSALYLCASGGTLDGELFFGEGSRLTVL.

This clone came up a few times. V and J are TRBV6-1 and TRBJ2-7, with D tentatively TRBD2 (6 bases). Trimming shortened V by 4 bases and J by 0 bases, and 13 bases separated the two germline ends. Germline assignment: CDR1 MNHNS and CDR2 SASEGT. This CDR3 has 15 amino acids. The CDR3 DNA sequence: TGTGCCAGCAGTGGGGATGGAGGGAGCTCCTACGAGCAGTACTTC. Its translation: CASSGDGGSSYEQYF.

The gene calls are TRBV6-1 and TRBJ1-3; no firm D call. Germline values: CDR1 MNHNS, CDR2 SASEGT. The V end lost 6 bases, the J end lost 1 base, and 7 bases lay between the germline ends. The CDR3 has 13 amino acids. CDR3 loop: CASRTASGNTIYF. In nucleotides, the CDR3 is TGTGCCAGCAGAACAGCTTCTGGAAACACCATATATTTT.

The genes are TRBV5-1 and TRBJ1-2; D uncertain. V was cut by 0 bases and J by 4 bases, with 10 bases left in between. CDR1 and CDR2 from the germline V gene are SGHRS and YFSETQ. CDR3 length: 14 residues. The CDR3 sequence is CASSLAAATYGYTF. CDR3 in DNA: TGCGCCAGCAGCTTGGCCGCGGCTACCTATGGCTACACCTTC.

V gene TRBV27 combines with J gene TRBJ2-2, with no clear D. This CDR3 contains 13 residues. The germline CDR1 and CDR2 sequences are MNHEY and SMNVEV (reference sequence). V lost 5 bases to trimming and J lost 2 bases, with 6 bases between them. The CDR3 nucleotides read TGTGCCAGCAGTGCCTATAACACCGGGGAGCTGTTTTTT. Translating gives CASSAYNTGELFF.

The CDR3 nucleotides are TGTGCCTGGAGTGGGCAGGGGGCTTGGGCGGACTCCTACGAGCAGTACTTC. This translates into CAWSGQGAWADSYEQYF. This chain uses TRBV30 with TRBJ2-7, with TRBD1 matching 8 bases. Germline V gene lookup returns CDR1 GTSNPN and CDR2 SVGIG (reference sequence). The CDR3 loop spans 17 amino acids. V was clipped by 1 base and J by 0 bases; unmatched bases: 11.

The rearrangement joins TRBV6-5 to TRBJ2-4, with 8 bases identical to TRBD1. Germline loops: CDR1 MNHEY, CDR2 SVGAGI. There are 14 residues in the CDR3. V dropped 6 bases and J dropped 4; count of bases not matched to a gene: 5. CDR3 region: CASRDRETKNIQYF. CDR3 DNA: TGTGCCAGCAGGGACAGGGAGACTAAAAACATTCAGTACTTC.

The rearrangement joins TRBV29-1 to TRBJ2-3; 7 bases match TRBD1. CDR1 is SQVTM, CDR2 ANQGSEA, per germline. The ends lost 4 bases at V and 2 bases at J; junction bases unmatched: 6. This CDR3 has 14 residues. The CDR3 here is CSVARTGLTDTQYF. DNA of the CDR3: TGCAGCGTTGCTCGGACAGGACTCACAGATACGCAGTATTTT.

The chain joins TRBV4-1 to TRBJ1-2; 9 bases agree with TRBD1. Germline lookup yields CDR1 MGHRA and CDR2 YSYEKL. The CDR3 covers 18 residues. With V trimmed by 0 bases and J by 1 base, 9 bases remained unmatched. The CDR3 coding sequence is TGCGCCAGCAGCCAAGAAGGGTTCGGGACAGGGCTTAACTATGGCTACACCTTC. This sequence encodes CASSQEGFGTGLNYGYTF.

The V and J genes are TRBV9 and TRBJ2-7; D perhaps matches TRBD1 (5 bases). Germline-derived CDR1 and CDR2 are SGDLS and YYNGEE. The V and J ends lost 0 bases and 4 bases respectively, with 11 bases between them. The CDR3 sequence is 14 residues long. This CDR3 reads CASSVDSQGYEQYF. Written as DNA, the CDR3 is TGTGCCAGCAGCGTAGATAGTCAGGGTTACGAGCAGTACTTC.

This rearrangement joins TRBV6-5 to TRBJ2-7, with 7 bases lining up with TRBD1. The junction had 3 bases not matched to a gene; V was cut back by 6 bases and J by 4 bases. The CDR3 is made up of 12 amino acids. CDR1 MNHEY and CDR2 SVGAGI come from the germline V gene. The CDR3 reads CASRRQGYEQYF. In DNA, the CDR3 is TGTGCCAGCAGAAGACAGGGATACGAGCAGTACTTC.

The table lists this clone with a few counts. V is TRBV5-1 and J is TRBJ2-7; the D is unclear. CDR3 length: 15 amino acids. The germline CDR1 and CDR2 sequences are SGHRS and YFSETQ. V lost 4 bases and J lost 2, with 16 bases in between. Here the CDR3 DNA reads TGCGCCAGCAGCAAATCGGTCGGAGTGGCCTACGAGCAGTACTTC. It yields the protein CASSKSVGVAYEQYF.

This clone was seen more than once but under ten times. This sequence joins TRBV9 and TRBJ2-1, with D perhaps matching TRBD2 (6 bases). This CDR3 has 15 amino acids. The V gene lost 4 bases and the J gene lost 0 bases, with 11 bases spanning the gap. Germline lookup yields CDR1 SGDLS and CDR2 YYNGEE. CDR3 coding DNA: TGTGCCAGCAGCCAGGACTATCCCTCCTACAATGAGCAGTTCTTC. The encoded protein is CASSQDYPSYNEQFF.

This chain joins TRBV11-2 and TRBJ2-1; D perhaps matches TRBD2 (6 bases). V shed 0 bases and J shed 6 bases, with 6 bases lying between them. Germline-derived CDR1 and CDR2 are SGHAT and FQNNGV. The CDR3 runs 13 residues. In DNA, the CDR3 is TGTGCCAGCAGCTTAGAGGGGGGCAATGAGCAGTTCTTC. It codes for CASSLEGGNEQFF.

The V and J genes are TRBV5-6 and TRBJ2-3; 9 bases fit TRBD1. J gave up 4 bases and V 4 bases, and 10 bases lay outside the gene matches. The CDR3 runs 16 residues. Germline CDR1 and CDR2: SGHDT and YYEEEE. The CDR3 protein is CASSAAGTGWPDTQYF. CDR3 DNA: TGTGCCAGCAGCGCTGCCGGGACAGGGTGGCCAGATACGCAGTATTTT.

The J gene is TRBJ1-1, the V gene TRBV9; D is possibly TRBD1 (5 bases). V was shortened by 0 bases and J by 5 bases, with 14 bases between the two germline ends. This CDR3 region has 15 residues. CDR1 is SGDLS, CDR2 YYNGEE, per germline. The CDR3 sequence: CASSVGGGWETEAFF. DNA of the CDR3: TGTGCCAGCAGCGTAGGCGGGGGGTGGGAGACTGAAGCTTTCTTT.

The chain links TRBV5-1 to TRBJ2-3; D may be TRBD1 (6 bases). Trimming stripped 5 bases from V and 2 bases from J, with 18 bases between. The CDR3 covers 16 residues. From germline, CDR1 is SGHRS and CDR2 YFSETQ. The CDR3 nucleotides are TGCGCCAGCAGGACCGGGGACAACAACCCCACAGATACGCAGTATTTT. This sequence encodes CASRTGDNNPTDTQYF.

The CDR3 DNA is TGTGCCAGCAGTTACTCATGGCGGGGGAGCACAGATACGCAGTATTTT. Translation: CASSYSWRGSTDTQYF. The chain links TRBV6-5 to TRBJ2-3, with TRBD2 matching 7 bases. Germline loops: CDR1 MNHEY, CDR2 SVGAGI. The CDR3 contains 16 residues. J lost 0 bases, V lost 0 bases, and 3 bases had no gene match.

This chain connects TRBV5-4 to TRBJ1-5; D unresolved. The CDR3 is 13 residues long. Germline-derived CDR1 and CDR2 are SGHNT and YYREEE (reference sequence). Trimming left V 4 bases short and J 4 bases short, with 9 bases between. CDR3 nucleotide sequence: TGTGCCAGCAGCCCGGGTCGGAATCAGCCCCAGCATTTT. It yields the protein CASSPGRNQPQHF. Based on the CDR3 plus reference TRBV5-4 and TRBJ1-5, the full variable domain is ETGVTQSPTHLIKTRGQQVTLRCSSQSGHNTVSWYQQALGQGPQFIFQYYREEENGRGNFPPRFSGLQFPNYSSELNVNALELDDSALYLCASSPGRNQPQHFGDGTRLSIL.

The chain links TRBV7-3 to TRBJ2-2; 7 bases are a match to TRBD1. After removal of 4 bases from V and 4 bases from J, the junction contained 6 bases not matched to a gene. The germline V gene has CDR1 SGHTA and CDR2 FQGTGA. This CDR3 is built from 15 residues. The CDR3: CASSSPGTVTGELFF. The CDR3 coding sequence is TGTGCCAGCAGCTCCCCCGGGACAGTCACCGGGGAGCTGTTTTTT.

The gene calls are TRBV5-1 and TRBJ1-1; no clear D. Deletions cut 0 bases from V and 0 bases from J, with 12 bases between. The CDR3 consists of 16 residues. Germline values: CDR1 SGHRS, CDR2 YFSETQ. CDR3 in amino acids: CASSLAAANMNTEAFF. For the CDR3, the DNA is TGCGCCAGCAGCTTGGCGGCGGCGAACATGAACACTGAAGCTTTCTTT.

Worth noting for this clone: The sample has other DNA sequences that encode this CDR3 too. The chain combines TRBV4-1 with TRBJ2-3, with 7 bases fitting TRBD1. V lost 4 bases to trimming and J lost 3 bases; unmatched junction nucleotides: 4. CDR3 length equals 14 residues. CDR1 is MGHRA and CDR2 is YSYEKL in the germline V gene. CDR3 protein: CASSLRQGTDTQYF. The CDR3 DNA is TGCGCCAGCAGCCTAAGACAGGGAACAGATACGCAGTATTTT.

The chain has TRBV21-1 and TRBJ1-5; TRBD1, the table's D call, was not compared with the DNA. TRBV21-1 is labeled a pseudogene. CDR3 length: 17 amino acids. The CDR3 protein is CASSKALQMSSNQPQHF. As DNA, the CDR3 is TGTGCCAGCAGCAAAGCGCTACAGATGTCCTCCAATCAGCCCCAGCATTTT.

V and J are TRBV5-1 and TRBJ2-7; 7 nucleotides align to TRBD1. CDR1 SGHRS and CDR2 YFSETQ come from the germline V gene. The length of the CDR3 is 15 residues. With V trimmed by 8 bases and J by 3 bases, 14 bases remained unmatched. CDR3: CASKRTGRPDYEQYF. In DNA, the CDR3 is TGCGCCAGTAAGCGGACAGGACGTCCCGACTACGAGCAGTACTTC.

This chain joins TRBV28 and TRBJ1-3; 7 bases are a match to TRBD1. The CDR3 sequence is 16 residues long. Per germline, CDR1 MDHEN and CDR2 SYDVKM. The V segment lost 5 bases and the J segment 2 bases; nucleotides outside the gene matches: 9. CDR3 residues: CASSASGTATGNTIYF. In nucleotides, the CDR3 is TGTGCCAGCAGTGCATCCGGGACAGCGACTGGAAACACCATATATTTT.